This T cell receptor (beta chain) was sequenced during a study of CD8+ T cells in alopecia areata. This CDR3 region has 18 residues. V was shortened by 1 base and J by 5 bases, with 18 bases between the two germline ends. CDR1 is MNHEY, CDR2 SMNVEV, per germline (reference sequence). Following extraction, RNA underwent reverse transcription to cDNA, which served as the sequencing template. Here immunoSEQ multiplex PCR was the method, and the copy in TCRdb shows in-frame clones only, minus some. The sample lists about 210,000 clones, under 60% occurring once. Treatment: oral pan-JAK inhibitor, 5-10 mg twice daily.

Specimen: CD4+ T cells sorted from blood, collected at week 4, from a patient treated with tofacitinib. The chain employs TRBV27 and TRBJ2-6; no clear D gene. This receptor was obtained from a human donor with alopecia areata. CDR3 sequence (DNA): TGTGCCAGCAGTTTATATTCCGGGTTTAGCAATTGGGCCAACGTCCTGACTTTC. Residues: CASSLYSGFSNWANVLTF.